The 11 T cell receptor beta chains listed next were all sequenced from one sample in a study of long-term antiretroviral therapy in people with HIV. The authors ran the immunoSEQ assay, v3.0, at survey level. Generated by immunoSEQ multiplex PCR, the TCRdb table keeps only in-frame clones and is missing some. The sample gives some 28,000 clones, 90% of which show up once; around 4.5% is in the top ten. Sequencing used unsorted PBMCs, obtained about 5.3 years after starting antiretroviral therapy. The receptors were sampled from a woman aged 40 to 55 with HIV.

The chain has TRBV2 and TRBJ1-2; D remains unclear. Germline lookup yields CDR1 SNHLY and CDR2 FYNNEI. V was shortened by 6 bases and J by 2 bases, with 13 bases between the two germline ends. This CDR3 is 14 amino acids long. CDR3 region: CASRGPERNYGYTF. DNA for the CDR3: TGTGCCAGCAGGGGCCCCGAGCGGAACTATGGCTACACCTTC.

The rearrangement links TRBV7-8 to TRBJ2-3; D may be TRBD1 or TRBD2 (5 bases each). The CDR3 is 16 amino acids. V lost 5 bases, J lost 10 bases, and 25 bases lay in between. Germline values: CDR1 SGHVS, CDR2 FQNEAQ. DNA for the CDR3: TGTGCCAGCAGCCACACTCCCGGGGACGGGTGGTACGCGCAGTATTTT. It yields the protein CASSHTPGDGWYAQYF.

The chain recombines TRBV5-6 with TRBJ1-2; D ambiguous. The germline V gene has CDR1 SGHDT and CDR2 YYEEEE. Trimming shortened V by 0 bases and J by 1 base, and 13 bases separated the two germline ends. The CDR3 extends over 16 amino acids. CDR3 coding DNA: TGTGCCAGCAGCTTGGATTTCGGGGATCTTAACTATGGCTACACCTTC. Its protein product is CASSLDFGDLNYGYTF.

The chain carries TRBV18 and TRBJ1-6; D is uncertain. Germline V gene data show CDR1 as KGHSH and CDR2 as LQKENI. The CDR3 is made up of 15 amino acids. The V end lost 3 bases, the J end lost 4 bases, and 10 bases lay between the germline ends. CDR3 DNA: TGTGCCAGCTCACCTGGGAGAATTTATAATTCACCCCTCCACTTT. Protein sequence: CASSPGRIYNSPLHF.

The gene calls are TRBV4-2 and TRBJ1-4; D remains unclear. Trimming cost V 0 bases and J 8 bases, with 7 bases left between them. The CDR3 extends over 13 amino acids. Germline V gene data show CDR1 as LGHNA and CDR2 as YNFKEQ. The CDR3 is CASSQDSGEKLFF. The DNA of the CDR3 is TGTGCCAGCAGCCAAGACTCCGGAGAAAAACTGTTTTTT.

This rearrangement joins TRBV7-9 to TRBJ2-1; D uncertain. The germline V gene has CDR1 SEHNR and CDR2 FQNEAQ (reference sequence). The V end was cut by 5 bases, the J end by 8 bases, with 13 bases between. This CDR3 has 13 amino acids. CDR3 nucleotides: TGTGCCAGCAGCCAACAAGCGCCGGATGAGCAGTTCTTC. Protein sequence: CASSQQAPDEQFF.

The chain combines TRBV4-3 with TRBJ2-7, with no clear D. CDR1 and CDR2 (germline): LGHNA, YSLEER. The CDR3 is made up of 15 amino acids. Between the trimmed V and J ends, which lost 0 bases and 2 bases, there was a span of 11 bases. CDR3 sequence reads: CASSQERGWTYEQYF. The CDR3 DNA follows: TGCGCCAGCAGCCAAGAACGAGGCTGGACCTACGAGCAGTACTTC.

The rearrangement joins TRBV7-2 to TRBJ2-5; D not certain. The length of the CDR3 is 14 residues. Germline CDR1 reads SGHTA; CDR2 reads FQGNSA. Trimming removed 4 bases from V and 5 bases from J, with 14 bases in between. The CDR3 loop reads CASSSDGPWETQYF. The CDR3 DNA follows: TGTGCCAGCAGCTCTGATGGGCCGTGGGAGACCCAGTACTTC.

The rearrangement uses TRBV25-1 and TRBJ2-7, with D tentatively TRBD1 or TRBD2 (5 bases each). The V end was cut by 4 bases, the J end by 7 bases, with 14 bases between. Per germline, CDR1 MGHDK and CDR2 SYGVNS. This CDR3 has 13 amino acids. CDR3 DNA sequence: TGTGCCAGCAGTGGGGACGGTGCGTGGGAGCAGTACTTC. It yields the protein CASSGDGAWEQYF.

This chain links TRBV6-1 with TRBJ2-7; D might be TRBD2 (5 bases). This CDR3 comprises 14 residues. Trimming took 6 bases from V and 3 from J, leaving 15 bases between them. Germline CDR1 MNHNS, CDR2 SASEGT. This CDR3 is CASSRLLGSYEQYF. The DNA of the CDR3 is TGTGCCAGCAGCCGACTCCTTGGGAGCTACGAGCAGTACTTC.

The chain uses TRBV4-1 and TRBJ1-1; maybe TRBD1 (5 bases). CDR1 and CDR2 from the germline V gene are MGHRA and YSYEKL. The V gene lost 1 base and the J gene lost 0 bases, with 12 bases spanning the gap. CDR3 length: 16 residues. The CDR3 coding sequence is TGCGCCAGCAGCCAAGGATGGGGACTCATGAACACTGAAGCTTTCTTT. Translating gives CASSQGWGLMNTEAFF.